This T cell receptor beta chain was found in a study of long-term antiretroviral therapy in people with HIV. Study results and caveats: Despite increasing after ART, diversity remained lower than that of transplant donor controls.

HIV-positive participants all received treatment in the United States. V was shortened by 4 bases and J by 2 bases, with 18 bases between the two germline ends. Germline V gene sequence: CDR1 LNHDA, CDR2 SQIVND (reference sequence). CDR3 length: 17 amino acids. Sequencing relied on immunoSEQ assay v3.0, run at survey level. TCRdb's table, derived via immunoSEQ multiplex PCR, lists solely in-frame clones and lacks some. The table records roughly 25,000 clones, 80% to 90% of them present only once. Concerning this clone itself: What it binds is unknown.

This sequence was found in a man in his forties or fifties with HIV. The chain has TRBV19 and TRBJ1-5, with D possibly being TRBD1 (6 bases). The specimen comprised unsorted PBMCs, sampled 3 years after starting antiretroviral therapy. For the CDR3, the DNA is TGTGCCAGTAGTACCCGGAACGACAGGACACGCAATCAGCCCCAGCATTTT. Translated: CASSTRNDRTRNQPQHF.